These 29 T cell receptor beta chains share one sample of origin, sequenced in a study of patients and donors after allogeneic stem cell transplantation. Each CDR3 protein is one row after TCRdb ran MiXCR on the RT-PCR reads. The data hold hundreds of thousands of distinct CDR3 sequences, with approximately 16% observed a single time. The source material was blood, either unsorted or a sorted T cell fraction (not recorded which). These receptors all stem from a human donor who was either an allogeneic HSCT recipient or a stem cell or donor lymphocyte infusion donor (not recorded which). It is not recorded whose cells these are; they may come from a transplant donor.

The genes are TRBV12-3 or TRBV12-4 and TRBJ2-3, with D possibly TRBD2 on 6 matching bases. Trimming cost V 6 bases and J 0 bases, with 13 bases left between them. The CDR3 runs 15 residues. In DNA form, the CDR3 reads TGTGCCAGCAGAAGGGACTGGGATAGCACAGATACGCAGTATTTT. Translation gives CASRRDWDSTDTQYF.

The chain carries TRBV18 and TRBJ2-1; 11 bases line up with TRBD2. Looked up from germline, CDR1 is KGHSH and CDR2 is LQKENI. The trim removed 6 bases at V and 2 bases at J, leaving 6 bases unmatched. The CDR3 has 16 amino acids. CDR3 amino acids: CASSPTSGRPYNEQFF. The CDR3 region has the DNA TGTGCCAGCTCCCCTACTAGCGGGAGACCCTACAATGAGCAGTTCTTC.

This clonotype was picked up many times. The chain is built from TRBV6-1 and TRBJ2-2; 10 bases map to TRBD1. Germline assignment: CDR1 MNHNS and CDR2 SASEGT. The CDR3 totals 13 residues. Trimming cost V 10 bases and J 7 bases; bases outside gene matches: 6. The CDR3 DNA sequence: TGTGCCACGGGACAGGGGACGAACGGGGAGCTGTTTTTT. This translates into CATGQGTNGELFF.

The chain carries TRBV13 and TRBJ2-1, with 12 bases fitting TRBD2. V lost 3 bases and J lost 4; bases outside the gene matches: 4. This CDR3 region has 16 residues. Germline CDR1 is PRHDT and CDR2 is FYEKMQ (reference sequence). CDR3 DNA: TGTGCCAGCAGCTTCGCAGGACTAGCGGGGTACAATGAGCAGTTCTTC. This sequence encodes CASSFAGLAGYNEQFF.

This clonotype has more than one count but fewer than ten. The chain has TRBV5-1 and TRBJ2-2, with D possibly being TRBD2 (6 bases). Germline V CDR1 and CDR2: SGHRS, YFSETQ. Trimming shortened V by 0 bases and J by 0 bases, and 12 bases separated the two germline ends. The CDR3 extends over 17 amino acids. CDR3 DNA sequence: TGCGCCAGCAGCTTGGCGGGTGGGACTTCGAACACCGGGGAGCTGTTTTTT. It is translated as CASSLAGGTSNTGELFF.

V is TRBV30 and J is TRBJ1-2, with 7 bases aligning to TRBD1. The CDR3 covers 14 residues. J lost 2 bases, V lost 2 bases, and 5 bases had no gene match. Germline V gene data show CDR1 as GTSNPN and CDR2 as SVGIG (reference sequence). DNA for the CDR3: TGTGCCTGGAGTCAGGGGGTAGAAAACTATGGCTACACCTTC. It codes for CAWSQGVENYGYTF.

This clonotype was counted a few times. The chain joins TRBV6-1 to TRBJ2-2, with 8 bases identical to TRBD1. This CDR3 has 14 amino acids. Trimming removed 6 bases from V and 1 base from J; junction bases left unmatched: 1. CDR1 is MNHNS and CDR2 is SASEGT in the germline V gene. CDR3 region: CASRGTGNTGELFF. The CDR3 nucleotides read TGTGCCAGCAGAGGGACAGGGAACACCGGGGAGCTGTTTTTT.

This clonotype was counted ten times or more. The chain joins TRBV3-1 to TRBJ2-3; TRBD2 matches at 7 bases. V lost 4 bases, J lost 4 bases, and 11 bases stayed unmatched. The CDR3 totals 16 residues. CDR1 and CDR2 from the germline V gene are LGHDT and YNNKEL (reference sequence). The CDR3 DNA sequence: TGTGCCAGCAGCCGAACACCGGGACTATTATCAGATACGCAGTATTTT. Translation gives CASSRTPGLLSDTQYF.

This clonotype was recorded at least ten times. The genes are TRBV12-3 or TRBV12-4 and TRBJ1-5; no clear D gene. CDR3 length equals 14 residues. Trimming left V 3 bases short and J 5 bases short, with 11 bases between. In DNA, the CDR3 is TGTGCCAGCAGTTTCGTGCAGTGGGATCAGCCCCAGCATTTT. Its translation is CASSFVQWDQPQHF.

This rearrangement joins TRBV7-9 to TRBJ2-5; TRBD1 matches 10 bases. CDR1 and CDR2 (germline): SEHNR, FQNEAQ (reference sequence). The ends lost 4 bases at V and 3 bases at J; junction bases unmatched: 8. This CDR3 region has 16 residues. DNA for the CDR3: TGTGCCAGCAGCTCGCTAACCGGGACAGGGGAAGAGACCCAGTACTTC. Translating gives CASSSLTGTGEETQYF.

This chain uses TRBV29-1 with TRBJ1-2; 7 bases are a match to TRBD1. Trimming removed 5 bases from V and 8 bases from J; junction bases left unmatched: 8. Germline CDR1 SQVTM, CDR2 ANQGSEA. The CDR3 totals 12 residues. CDR3 region: CSVRDREWGYTF. The CDR3 coding sequence is TGCAGCGTTCGCGACAGGGAATGGGGCTACACCTTC.

This clonotype was seen repeatedly, ten times or more. The V gene is TRBV9, the J gene TRBJ2-3, with a weak D call TRBD1 (6 bases). Germline V gene data show CDR1 as SGDLS and CDR2 as YYNGEE. This CDR3 contains 14 residues. V was cut by 4 bases and J by 1 base, with 10 bases left in between. In DNA form, the CDR3 reads TGTGCCAGCAGCTCGAGGACAGGCACAGATACGCAGTATTTT. Amino acid sequence: CASSSRTGTDTQYF.

This clonotype was recorded a few times. The J gene is TRBJ2-5, the V gene TRBV18, with TRBD2 as a possible D gene (5 bases). Looked up from germline, CDR1 is KGHSH and CDR2 is LQKENI. V was pared by 3 bases and J by 1 base, with 18 bases between. The CDR3 consists of 17 residues. DNA for the CDR3: TGTGCCAGCTCACCCTCGAGCGGAGTTCTTTCCCAAGAGACCCAGTACTTC. Protein: CASSPSSGVLSQETQYF.

V usage is TRBV5-1 and J usage is TRBJ2-4; no clear D. Per the germline V gene, CDR1 is SGHRS and CDR2 is YFSETQ. Trimming took 7 bases from V and 0 from J, leaving 8 bases between them. The CDR3 consists of 13 residues. CDR3: CASGLIAKNIQYF. The DNA of the CDR3 is TGCGCCAGCGGTCTCATAGCCAAAAACATTCAGTACTTC.

The J gene is TRBJ1-3, the V gene TRBV30; D is unclear. The CDR3 is 11 residues long. Trimming shortened V by 4 bases and J by 4 bases, and 5 bases separated the two germline ends. Germline CDR1 reads GTSNPN; CDR2 reads SVGIG (reference sequence). The CDR3 here is CAWTHGNTIYF. The CDR3 coding sequence is TGTGCCTGGACCCACGGAAACACCATATATTTT.

The J gene is TRBJ2-1, the V gene TRBV12-3 or TRBV12-4; TRBD2 matches at 8 bases. The CDR3 runs 15 residues. V was clipped by 6 bases and J by 9 bases; unmatched bases: 13. CDR3 region: CASSYSIAGTGEQFF. CDR3 bases: TGTGCCAGCAGCTACTCGATAGCGGGGACGGGTGAGCAGTTCTTC.

The chain has TRBV7-9 and TRBJ1-2, with TRBD1 as a possible D gene (5 bases). Germline CDR1 reads SEHNR; CDR2 reads FQNEAQ (reference sequence). The CDR3 extends over 14 amino acids. Trimming shortened V by 5 bases and J by 4 bases, and 14 bases separated the two germline ends. The CDR3 spells CASSPRQIGYGYTF. Here the CDR3 DNA reads TGTGCCAGCAGCCCCAGACAGATTGGCTATGGCTACACCTTC.

This chain connects TRBV5-6 to TRBJ2-7; D is perhaps TRBD1 or TRBD2 (5 bases each). V lost 3 bases and J lost 2, with 21 bases in between. The CDR3 spans 17 residues. CDR1 is SGHDT, CDR2 YYEEEE, per germline. CDR3 sequence reads: CASSYWGTGRSPYEQYF. CDR3 nucleotide sequence: TGTGCCAGCAGCTACTGGGGAACGGGGCGGTCTCCCTACGAGCAGTACTTC.

The V call is TRBV2, the J call TRBJ1-5; no reliable D call. The CDR3 is made up of 13 amino acids. Trimming took off 7 bases at V and 3 bases at J, with 10 bases between the two ends. Germline CDR1 reads SNHLY; CDR2 reads FYNNEI. The CDR3 reads CASTPHFNQPQHF. The CDR3 region has the DNA TGTGCCAGCACCCCGCACTTCAATCAGCCCCAGCATTTT.

The rearrangement links TRBV2 to TRBJ2-2, with 8 bases matching TRBD1. The CDR3 length is 17 residues. The V gene end was trimmed by 7 bases and the J gene end by 1 base; junction bases not matched to a gene: 11. Per germline, CDR1 SNHLY and CDR2 FYNNEI. The CDR3 protein is CASNIRRDRRNTGELFF. The CDR3 DNA is TGTGCCAGCAATATACGGCGGGACAGGCGGAACACCGGGGAGCTGTTTTTT.

This clonotype was observed at least ten times. The rearrangement uses TRBV5-1 and TRBJ2-2, with a possible D match to TRBD2 (5 bases). The CDR3 consists of 15 residues. Trimming removed 2 bases from V and 5 bases from J, with 13 bases in between. CDR1 and CDR2 (germline): SGHRS, YFSETQ. CDR3 nucleotides: TGCGCCAGCAGCTTAGCGGCCCGAGGGACCGGGGAGCTGTTTTTT. This gives the protein CASSLAARGTGELFF.

This clonotype showed up just a few times. The chain recombines TRBV6-2 or TRBV6-3 with TRBJ2-7, with D possibly being TRBD1 (7 bases). Germline values: CDR1 MNHEY, CDR2 SVGEGT. The length of the CDR3 is 14 residues. V gave up 5 bases and J gave up 0 bases, with 11 bases separating them. The DNA for the CDR3 is TGTGCCAGCAGTCAGGGGGGCCTCTCCTACGAGCAGTACTTC. It translates to CASSQGGLSYEQYF.

This sequence joins TRBV12-3 or TRBV12-4 and TRBJ2-7, with D tentatively TRBD1 (6 bases). CDR3 length: 17 residues. Trimming removed 5 bases from V and 3 bases from J, with 23 bases in between. For the CDR3, the DNA is TGTGCCAGCAGTCCGCTTACCCAGGGGCAGGGAAACTACGAGCAGTACTTC. As protein: CASSPLTQGQGNYEQYF.

A few counts support this clonotype. This chain links TRBV4-3 with TRBJ1-4; D perhaps matches TRBD1 (6 bases). The CDR3 loop spans 15 amino acids. The germline CDR1 and CDR2 sequences are LGHNA and YSLEER. Trimming cost V 1 base and J 8 bases, with 14 bases left between them. This CDR3 reads CASSQGRQGFEKLFF. CDR3 DNA sequence: TGCGCCAGCAGCCAAGGCCGTCAGGGGTTCGAAAAACTGTTTTTT.

This clonotype was observed a handful of times. The chain combines TRBV10-3 with TRBJ2-1; D perhaps matches TRBD2 (5 bases). From germline, CDR1 is ENHRY and CDR2 SYGVKD. There are 15 residues in the CDR3. Trimming pared 4 bases from V and 1 base from J, leaving 11 bases between. The CDR3 loop reads CAISGGEHSYNEQFF. The CDR3 coding sequence is TGTGCCATCAGTGGGGGAGAGCATTCCTACAATGAGCAGTTCTTC.

The J gene is TRBJ1-1, the V gene TRBV18; 10 bases fit TRBD1. Losses at the gene ends were 8 bases for V and 6 bases for J; bases not matched to a gene: 12. The CDR3 extends over 15 amino acids. Germline lookup yields CDR1 KGHSH and CDR2 LQKENI. The CDR3 loop reads CASASTGTGAPEAFF. For the CDR3, the DNA is TGTGCCAGCGCGTCAACCGGGACAGGGGCACCTGAAGCTTTCTTT.

In its sample, this clonotype was seen many times. V gene TRBV5-6 combines with J gene TRBJ1-2, with D possibly being TRBD1 (6 bases). This CDR3 is built from 15 residues. V lost 3 bases and J lost 4, with 16 bases in between. Germline CDR1 SGHDT, CDR2 YYEEEE. CDR3 DNA: TGTGCCAGCAGCTACTGGGTCAGGGGAAGCTATGGCTACACCTTC. Translation gives CASSYWVRGSYGYTF.

In its sample, this clonotype was seen a few times. This chain connects TRBV7-9 to TRBJ2-2; 10 bases line up with TRBD2. Germline V lookup: CDR1 SEHNR, CDR2 FQNEAQ (reference sequence). J was trimmed by 5 bases and V by 3 bases; bases with no gene match: 6. The CDR3 runs to 16 residues. CDR3 sequence (DNA): TGTGCCAGCAGCTTCATGACTAGCGGGCATACCGGGGAGCTGTTTTTT. This encodes CASSFMTSGHTGELFF.

The V call is TRBV19, the J call TRBJ2-3; D remains unclear. In germline, CDR1 is LNHDA, CDR2 SQIVND (reference sequence). This CDR3 comprises 15 residues. With 2 bases removed from V and 1 base from J, the gap between germline ends came to 10 bases. CDR3 amino acids: CASSIRDAGTDTQYF. The CDR3 bases are TGTGCCAGTAGTATAAGAGACGCTGGCACAGATACGCAGTATTTT. The whole variable domain, filled in from reference TRBV19 and TRBJ2-3, reads DGGITQSPKYLFRKEGQNVTLSCEQNLNHDAMYWYRQDPGQGLRLIYYSQIVNDFQKGDIAEGYSVSREKKESFPLTVTSAQKNPTAFYLCASSIRDAGTDTQYFGPGTRLTVL.